The 31 T cell receptor beta chains below all came from one sample that was sequenced in a study of blood T cell repertoires in COVID-19. Some clones are missing from TCRdb's copy, which holds only in-frame ones; the method was immunoSEQ multiplex PCR. This sample carries 150,000 to 200,000 clones, around 86% of them seen once, and the ten largest clones take 0.99%. The sample consisted of peripheral blood. Receptor source: a young man with acute or convalescent COVID-19.

This chain joins TRBV29-1 and TRBJ2-1; TRBD1 matches at 8 bases. CDR3 length: 14 residues. Germline-derived CDR1 and CDR2 are SQVTM and ANQGSEA. V lost 6 bases, J lost 2 bases, and 6 bases stayed unmatched. The CDR3 loop reads CSVAGQGTYNEQFF. DNA of the CDR3: TGCAGCGTAGCCGGACAGGGAACCTACAATGAGCAGTTCTTC.

The chain joins TRBV14 to TRBJ2-2; D perhaps matches TRBD2 (5 bases). CDR1 is SGHDN, CDR2 FVKESK, per germline. The CDR3 consists of 14 residues. With 4 bases removed from V and 7 bases from J, the gap between germline ends came to 13 bases. The CDR3: CASSLLESGGELFF. The DNA of the CDR3 is TGTGCCAGCAGCCTTTTGGAGAGCGGCGGGGAGCTGTTTTTT.

The chain is built from TRBV2 and TRBJ1-3, with D uncertain. CDR1 and CDR2 (germline): SNHLY, FYNNEI. The V end was cut by 1 base, the J end by 2 bases, with 6 bases between. This CDR3 contains 14 residues. DNA of the CDR3: TGTGCCAGCAGTGAAGTGGCAGCTGGAAACACCATATATTTT. Its protein product is CASSEVAAGNTIYF.

The rearrangement uses TRBV9 and TRBJ1-2; tentatively, D is TRBD1 (5 bases). The CDR3 consists of 12 residues. CDR1 SGDLS and CDR2 YYNGEE come from the germline V gene. With 10 bases removed from V and 4 bases from J, the gap between germline ends came to 14 bases. CDR3 in amino acids: CARGGGSYGYTF. DNA for the CDR3: TGTGCCCGCGGGGGGGGGAGCTATGGCTACACCTTC.

The chain uses TRBV18 and TRBJ1-6; 8 nucleotides line up with TRBD1. Germline values: CDR1 KGHSH, CDR2 LQKENI. This CDR3 spans 15 amino acids. V lost 2 bases to trimming and J lost 10 bases; unmatched junction nucleotides: 7. The CDR3 region has the DNA TGTGCCAGCTCACCAGGGGCGACAGGGGTATCACCCCTCCACTTT. Protein: CASSPGATGVSPLHF.

The chain recombines TRBV6-5 with TRBJ1-6; D not certain. Germline loops: CDR1 MNHEY, CDR2 SVGAGI. Trimming shortened V by 2 bases and J by 8 bases, and 10 bases separated the two germline ends. This CDR3 spans 14 amino acids. CDR3 loop: CASSYVRNHSPLHF. Here the CDR3 DNA reads TGTGCCAGCAGTTACGTCAGGAATCATTCACCCCTCCACTTT.

CDR3 sequence reads: CASSLTAGNTEAFF. For the CDR3, the DNA is TGTGCCAGCAGCTTGACCGCGGGGAACACTGAAGCTTTCTTT. V and J are TRBV11-2 and TRBJ1-1; D is undetermined. V lost 3 bases to trimming and J lost 1 base, with 9 bases between them. CDR3 length equals 14 residues. CDR1 and CDR2 from the germline V gene are SGHAT and FQNNGV.

The rearrangement links TRBV5-4 to TRBJ2-5; possible D gene TRBD1, 6 bases. CDR3 length: 17 residues. CDR1 is SGHNT, CDR2 YYREEE, per germline (reference sequence). V lost 0 bases and J 4 bases, leaving 19 bases between the germline ends. Here the CDR3 reads CASSLDGGVFRGETQYF. The CDR3 DNA follows: TGTGCCAGCAGCTTGGATGGGGGAGTCTTCAGGGGAGAGACCCAGTACTTC.

The CDR3 region has the DNA TGTGCCAGCAGCTTAGGGACAGGGGGCGGCTACGAGCAGTACTTC. This translates into CASSLGTGGGYEQYF. The chain couples TRBV11-2 to TRBJ2-7; TRBD1 agrees at 11 bases. J gave up 3 bases and V 1 base, and 2 bases lay outside the gene matches. The CDR3 is made up of 15 amino acids. CDR1 and CDR2 from the germline V gene are SGHAT and FQNNGV.

The chain is built from TRBV18 and TRBJ1-1; D call uncertain. V dropped 2 bases and J dropped 1 base, with 8 bases sitting between them. The CDR3 extends over 14 amino acids. In germline, CDR1 is KGHSH, CDR2 LQKENI. This CDR3 reads CASSPLPGNTEAFF. In DNA, the CDR3 is TGTGCCAGCTCACCATTACCGGGGAACACTGAAGCTTTCTTT.

The chain links TRBV9 to TRBJ1-6; 8 nucleotides agree with TRBD1. CDR1 SGDLS and CDR2 YYNGEE come from the germline V gene. This CDR3 has 15 residues. The junction had 6 bases not matched to a gene; V was cut back by 3 bases and J by 7 bases. The CDR3 sequence is CASSGSRDRNSPLHF. Here the CDR3 DNA reads TGTGCCAGCAGCGGGAGCAGGGACAGGAATTCACCCCTCCACTTT. Full variable domain (remainder filled in from reference TRBV9 and TRBJ1-6): DSGVTQTPKHLITATGQRVTLRCSPRSGDLSVYWYQQSLDQGLQFLIQYYNGEERAKGNILERFSAQQFPDLHSELNLSSLELGDSALYFCASSGSRDRNSPLHFGNGTRLTVT.

The chain joins TRBV29-1 to TRBJ1-2, with D perhaps matching TRBD1 (6 bases). In germline, CDR1 is SQVTM, CDR2 ANQGSEA. CDR3 length: 14 amino acids. Trimming removed 6 bases from V and 3 bases from J, with 17 bases in between. In DNA form, the CDR3 reads TGCAGCGTCCCCACCACAGGGAACGACTATGGCTACACCTTC. Translated: CSVPTTGNDYGYTF.

This rearrangement joins TRBV30 to TRBJ1-3, with 7 bases identical to TRBD1. Germline loops: CDR1 GTSNPN, CDR2 SVGIG (reference sequence). Trimming at V came to 5 bases and at J to 2 bases, leaving 3 bases not matched to a gene. This CDR3 has 13 amino acids. CDR3 sequence reads: CAWATGAGNTIYF. As DNA, the CDR3 is TGTGCCTGGGCTACAGGGGCTGGAAACACCATATATTTT.

The chain recombines TRBV7-2 with TRBJ2-5; TRBD1 matches 7 bases. The CDR3 sequence is 14 residues long. The trim removed 6 bases at V and 2 bases at J, leaving 6 bases unmatched. Germline CDR1 SGHTA, CDR2 FQGNSA. DNA of the CDR3: TGTGCCAGCAGGCCTCCGGGACAGCAAGAGACCCAGTACTTC. Its protein is CASRPPGQQETQYF.

The gene calls are TRBV10-3 and TRBJ2-2; the match to TRBD1 covers 9 bases. Germline assignment: CDR1 ENHRY and CDR2 SYGVKD. V lost 6 bases to trimming and J lost 6 bases; unmatched junction nucleotides: 5. The CDR3 extends over 14 amino acids. The CDR3 sequence is CAISATGGSGELFF. The CDR3 nucleotides read TGTGCCATCAGCGCAACAGGGGGCTCCGGGGAGCTGTTTTTT.

The chain recombines TRBV7-2 with TRBJ2-2; possibly TRBD2 for D (5 bases). The CDR3 extends over 15 amino acids. Germline V gene sequence: CDR1 SGHTA, CDR2 FQGNSA. V gave up 2 bases and J gave up 2 bases, with 9 bases separating them. The CDR3 spells CASSLIAPNTGELFF. DNA of the CDR3: TGTGCCAGCAGCTTAATAGCGCCAAACACCGGGGAGCTGTTTTTT.

The rearrangement uses TRBV19 and TRBJ2-5; the match to TRBD2 covers 8 bases. Germline V gives CDR1 LNHDA, CDR2 SQIVND (reference sequence). J gave up 4 bases and V 0 bases, and 7 bases lay outside the gene matches. CDR3 length equals 16 residues. CDR3 DNA: TGTGCCAGTAGTATAGATCACGGGAGGGCAGGAGAGACCCAGTACTTC. It is translated as CASSIDHGRAGETQYF.

This chain connects TRBV7-2 to TRBJ1-1; D is unresolved. V gave up 5 bases and J gave up 5 bases, with 15 bases separating them. The CDR3 length is 14 residues. CDR1 is SGHTA, CDR2 FQGNSA, per germline. Here the CDR3 DNA reads TGTGCCAGCAGCCCCGGGAGGGCGAGGACTGAAGCTTTCTTT. Its translation: CASSPGRARTEAFF.

DNA of the CDR3: TGTGCCAGCAGCGCGGACGGGGGATCTTGGCCCCAGCATTTT. Translating gives CASSADGGSWPQHF. This sequence joins TRBV5-5 and TRBJ1-5; tentative D call: TRBD1 (5 bases). CDR3 length: 14 residues. Trimming cost V 4 bases and J 9 bases, with 17 bases left between them. Germline V CDR1 and CDR2: SGHKS, YYEKEE (reference sequence). The full variable domain, in which reference TRBV5-5 and TRBJ1-5 provide the parts outside the CDR3, is DAGVTQSPTHLIKTRGQQVTLRCSPISGHKSVSWYQQVLGQGPQFIFQYYEKEERGRGNFPDRFSARQFPNYSSELNVNALLLGDSALYLCASSADGGSWPQHFGDGTRLSIL.

The chain carries TRBV7-9 and TRBJ2-3, with 15 nucleotides matching TRBD2. The germline gives CDR1 SEHNR, CDR2 FQNEAQ (reference sequence). This CDR3 region has 18 residues. Trimming cost V 4 bases and J 3 bases; bases outside gene matches: 8. DNA of the CDR3: TGTGCCAGCAGCTATACCGGGACTAGCGGGGGGTTAACAGATACGCAGTATTTT. Translation gives CASSYTGTSGGLTDTQYF.

This clone was picked up a small number of times. The V gene is TRBV6-4, the J gene TRBJ2-2; a possible D gene is TRBD1 (7 bases). V shed 7 bases and J shed 3 bases, with 12 bases lying between them. The CDR3 is 14 residues long. In germline, CDR1 is MRHNA, CDR2 SNTAGT. The CDR3 region is CASKTGEDTGELFF. The DNA for the CDR3 is TGTGCCAGCAAAACAGGGGAGGACACCGGGGAGCTGTTTTTT.

This clone came up once. The chain uses TRBV5-1 and TRBJ1-3, with D uncertain. CDR1 is SGHRS and CDR2 is YFSETQ in the germline V gene. The CDR3 runs to 17 residues. V was shortened by 1 base and J by 0 bases, with 14 bases between the two germline ends. CDR3 DNA: TGCGCCAGCAGCTTGAAGCCCATCTCTCTCTCTGGAAACACCATATATTTT. Its translation: CASSLKPISLSGNTIYF.

The chain is built from TRBV19 and TRBJ2-4; 8 positions match TRBD2. CDR3 length: 16 residues. V trimming: 3 bases; J trimming: 0 bases; junction bases outside the gene matches: 4. Germline V gene sequence: CDR1 LNHDA, CDR2 SQIVND (reference sequence). CDR3 nucleotide sequence: TGTGCCAGTAGTATTCAGGGACTAGGAGCCAAAAACATTCAGTACTTC. Amino acid sequence: CASSIQGLGAKNIQYF.

The chain recombines TRBV21-1 with TRBJ1-2; the D segment call TRBD1 is taken from the table without a DNA check. TRBV21-1 is marked as a pseudogene. The CDR3 is 14 amino acids. This chain's CDR3 is CASSKAHRGCGYTF. In nucleotides, the CDR3 is TGTGCCAGCAGCAAAGCACACAGGGGTTGCGGCTACACCTTC.

The chain recombines TRBV9 with TRBJ2-2; maybe TRBD1 (5 bases). CDR3 size: 15 residues. Deletions cut 0 bases from V and 1 base from J, with 7 bases between. Germline-derived CDR1 and CDR2 are SGDLS and YYNGEE. CDR3 DNA: TGTGCCAGCAGCGTAGGACAGATGAACACCGGGGAGCTGTTTTTT. Protein product: CASSVGQMNTGELFF.

The chain combines TRBV6-2 or TRBV6-3 with TRBJ2-1, with a possible D match to TRBD2 (6 bases). Trimming took 6 bases from V and 0 from J, leaving 12 bases between them. CDR1 and CDR2 from the germline V gene are MNHEY and SVGEGT. The CDR3 consists of 15 residues. The CDR3 protein is CASSWDFVSYNEQFF. The CDR3 bases are TGTGCCAGCAGCTGGGACTTCGTCTCCTACAATGAGCAGTTCTTC.

V usage is TRBV19 and J usage is TRBJ2-5; 9 nucleotides line up with TRBD2. V lost 5 bases and J lost 1; bases outside the gene matches: 2. From germline, CDR1 is LNHDA and CDR2 SQIVND (reference sequence). The CDR3 is 14 amino acids. The CDR3 spells CASSLAGVQETQYF. The CDR3 DNA is TGTGCCAGTAGTTTAGCGGGGGTCCAAGAGACCCAGTACTTC. Filled out from reference TRBV19 and TRBJ2-5, the complete variable domain reads DGGITQSPKYLFRKEGQNVTLSCEQNLNHDAMYWYRQDPGQGLRLIYYSQIVNDFQKGDIAEGYSVSREKKESFPLTVTSAQKNPTAFYLCASSLAGVQETQYFGPGTRLLVL.

The chain combines TRBV6-1 with TRBJ2-5, with 9 bases matching TRBD2. There are 16 residues in the CDR3. CDR1 and CDR2 (germline): MNHNS, SASEGT. V trimming: 4 bases; J trimming: 5 bases; junction bases outside the gene matches: 11. The CDR3 nucleotides read TGTGCCAGCAGTGTACTTGGAGCGGGGGGATTGGAGACCCAGTACTTC. This codes for CASSVLGAGGLETQYF.

The chain couples TRBV12-3 or TRBV12-4 to TRBJ1-4; 7 bases line up with TRBD1. With V trimmed by 5 bases and J by 4 bases, 1 base remained unmatched. The length of the CDR3 is 13 residues. This CDR3 reads CASSRDSNEKLFF. Written as DNA, the CDR3 is TGTGCCAGCAGTCGGGACAGTAATGAAAAACTGTTTTTT.

This clone was detected only a few times. The chain links TRBV7-8 to TRBJ1-2, with TRBD1 matching over 7 bases. Germline trimming cut 2 bases from V and 6 bases from J; bases unmatched to any gene: 6. This CDR3 region has 14 residues. The germline V gene encodes CDR1 SGHVS and CDR2 FQNEAQ. The CDR3 reads CASSLQGGADGYTF. The CDR3 coding sequence is TGTGCCAGCAGCTTACAAGGGGGCGCCGATGGCTACACCTTC.

This sequence joins TRBV7-6 and TRBJ1-1; weak D call: TRBD1 (5 bases). The length of the CDR3 is 15 residues. Germline V CDR1 and CDR2: SGHVS, FNYEAQ. Deletions cut 1 base from V and 1 base from J, with 10 bases between. The CDR3 DNA sequence: TGTGCCAGCAGCTTAGTGCAGGGTTGGAACACTGAAGCTTTCTTT. Translating gives CASSLVQGWNTEAFF.